This TCR beta chain is drawn from a study of blood T cell repertoires in COVID-19. Study as a whole: In each case, the material was cDNA or gDNA derived from T cells, B-cell-depleted T cells, or PBMCs.

Original data processing: Estimation of nucleated cell counts relied on the amplification of reference gene primers. The table came from immunoSEQ multiplex PCR; TCRdb's copy has only in-frame clones and leaves some out. For V, J and clone size, that table is used; D and trimming come from the DNA. The sample consists of about 48,000 clones, approximately 83% of them appearing once. Germline CDR1 reads MNHEY; CDR2 reads SMNVEV (reference sequence). This CDR3 contains 14 residues. Trimming took off 1 base at V and 8 bases at J, with 14 bases between the two ends. This clonotype was obtained from a man in his sixties or seventies with acute or convalescent COVID-19. The chain combines TRBV27 with TRBJ1-2; D is ambiguous. Sequenced input: peripheral blood. The CDR3 DNA sequence: TGTGCCAGCAGTTTATGGGGTCGGGAGGGCGGCTACACCTTC. Its protein product is CASSLWGREGGYTF.